The source of this T cell receptor beta chain is a study of OX40 agonist ivuxolimab in advanced cancers. The study's findings and limits: Expanded clones belonging to CD8+ T cells outnumbered, on average, those of CD4+. Researchers did not determine the expanded peripheral T cells' antigen specificity.

Repertoires were generated with immunoSEQ multiplex PCR, while TCRdb's copy carries only in-frame clones and drops some. In the table there are tens of thousands of clones, 80% to 90% of which are singletons. About this clone: Its antigen is unidentified.

The clonotype was recovered from an adult with an advanced solid tumor such as melanoma, head and neck, liver or kidney cancer. The sample here was CD4+ or CD8+ T cells sorted from blood, taken in a trial of the OX40 agonist ivuxolimab.

This CDR3 reads CASRAGRRPNEKLFF. The CDR3 nucleotides are TGTGCCAGCAGAGCGGGACGGCGGCCTAATGAAAAACTGTTTTTT. The chain carries TRBV6-5 and TRBJ1-4, with a weak D call TRBD1 (5 bases). The CDR3 sequence is 15 residues long. Germline values: CDR1 MNHEY, CDR2 SVGAGI. V dropped 6 bases and J dropped 3 bases, with 14 bases sitting between them.